This TCR beta chain originates from a study of PD-L1 blockade in urothelial cancer. The wider study: Prior chemotherapy regimens per patient numbered 0 to 3. Analysis of the blood was performed 3 weeks (second dose) and 6 weeks after treatment start.

Synthetic analogs of TCR templates were spiked into every PCR. Profiling relied on immunoSEQ multiplex PCR, and the TCRdb table lists in-frame clones only, not all of them. The sample has around 110,000 clones, 75% to 95% seen once; the top ten hold approximately 3.8%. Time point defined: peripheral blood 6 weeks after treatment start. The V segment lost 0 bases and the J segment 9 bases; nucleotides outside the gene matches: 8. This CDR3 is built from 15 residues. Germline-derived CDR1 and CDR2 are LNHDA and SQIVND (reference sequence). This receptor was identified in a man aged 55-75 years with urothelial cancer. The rearrangement uses TRBV19 and TRBJ2-1; 7 bases agree with TRBD2. The sequences come from PBMCs, collected around atezolizumab (anti-PD-L1) treatment. The CDR3, as DNA: TGTGCCAGTAGTATAGATCGGGCGGGAGTGGGTGAGCAGTTCTTC. Translated, it gives CASSIDRAGVGEQFF.